The rows below give T cell receptor beta chains drawn from one sample of a study of T cell responses to AZD1222 COVID-19 vaccine. Assay: immunoSEQ multiplex PCR; the TCRdb copy retains only in-frame clones and omits some. The table includes some 170,000 clones, more than 80% detected once. This specimen consisted of peripheral blood, obtained on day 0 of AZD1222 vaccination. These receptors came from an adult in good health. CDR3s include the opening cysteine and the closing phenylalanine or tryptophan. The D gene is left open where the match is weak. The size field is filled for only some rows; it gives once, few, many or a size class.

CDR3 protein: CASSYGSNYGYTF; CDR3 DNA: TGTGCCAGCAGCTACGGGAGTAACTATGGCTACACCTTC; J gene: TRBJ1-2; clone size: .; V gene: TRBV5-4; D gene: .
CDR3 protein: CASSSRGRGPYEQYF; CDR3 DNA: TGTGCCAGCAGCTCTCGCGGCAGGGGGCCTTACGAGCAGTACTTC; J gene: TRBJ2-7; clone size: once; V gene: TRBV6-5; D gene: TRBD1
CDR3 protein: CASSTGDSMNTEAFF; CDR3 DNA: TGTGCCAGCAGCACCGGGGACTCAATGAACACTGAAGCTTTCTTT; J gene: TRBJ1-1; clone size: .; V gene: TRBV7-6; D gene: .
CDR3 protein: CASSASAGGSNYGYTF; CDR3 DNA: TGTGCCAGTAGTGCCTCCGCAGGGGGGTCTAACTATGGCTACACCTTC; J gene: TRBJ1-2; clone size: .; V gene: TRBV19; D gene: TRBD1
CDR3 protein: CASSLAGVPVYEQYF; CDR3 DNA: TGTGCCAGCAGCTTAGCGGGAGTCCCAGTCTACGAGCAGTACTTC; J gene: TRBJ2-7; clone size: .; V gene: TRBV7-9; D gene: .
CDR3 protein: CASIELAGGPDTQYF; CDR3 DNA: TGTGCCAGCATTGAACTAGCGGGAGGGCCAGATACGCAGTATTTT; J gene: TRBJ2-3; clone size: .; V gene: TRBV6-1; D gene: TRBD2
CDR3 protein: CASSQDLRDSLETQYF; CDR3 DNA: TGTGCCAGCAGCCAAGATCTGAGGGACTCCCTGGAGACCCAGTACTTC; J gene: TRBJ2-5; clone size: .; V gene: TRBV3-1/TRBV3-2; D gene: .
CDR3 protein: CAFGRAPNYGYTF; CDR3 DNA: TGTGCCTTTGGGAGGGCTCCAAACTATGGCTACACCTTC; J gene: TRBJ1-2; clone size: .; V gene: TRBV10-3; D gene: .
CDR3 protein: CASSISAGDNTEAFF; CDR3 DNA: TGTGCCAGTAGTATATCCGCAGGCGATAACACTGAAGCTTTCTTT; J gene: TRBJ1-1; clone size: .; V gene: TRBV19; D gene: .
CDR3 protein: CAVEGALYEQYF; CDR3 DNA: TGTGCCGTGGAGGGAGCTCTCTACGAGCAGTACTTC; J gene: TRBJ2-7; clone size: .; V gene: TRBV11-2; D gene: .
CDR3 protein: CSASKTAGNTIYF; CDR3 DNA: TGCAGTGCTAGTAAGACGGCTGGAAACACCATATATTTT; J gene: TRBJ1-3; clone size: .; V gene: TRBV20-1; D gene: .
CDR3 protein: CASSEGRAAYEQYF; CDR3 DNA: TGTGCCAGCAGTGAAGGGCGGGCCGCCTACGAGCAGTACTTC; J gene: TRBJ2-7; clone size: .; V gene: TRBV2; D gene: .
CDR3 protein: CASSLKPRTGYNEQFF; CDR3 DNA: TGTGCCAGCAGCTTGAAACCCAGGACAGGATACAATGAGCAGTTCTTC; J gene: TRBJ2-1; clone size: .; V gene: TRBV5-6; D gene: TRBD1
CDR3 protein: CASSRSGIVDNEQFF; CDR3 DNA: TGTGCCAGCAGCCGTAGCGGGATAGTCGACAATGAGCAGTTCTTC; J gene: TRBJ2-1; clone size: .; V gene: TRBV5-4; D gene: TRBD2
CDR3 protein: CAIRIGTSGTNTGELFF; CDR3 DNA: TGTGCCATCAGGATTGGGACTAGCGGGACCAACACCGGGGAGCTGTTTTTT; J gene: TRBJ2-2; clone size: once; V gene: TRBV10-3; D gene: TRBD2
CDR3 protein: CASSPWTGKNTEAFF; CDR3 DNA: TGTGCCAGCAGCCCCTGGACAGGGAAGAACACTGAAGCTTTCTTT; J gene: TRBJ1-1; clone size: .; V gene: TRBV14; D gene: TRBD1
CDR3 protein: CASSPVGGGYNEQFF; CDR3 DNA: TGTGCCAGCAGCCCCGTGGGGGGCGGTTACAATGAGCAGTTCTTC; J gene: TRBJ2-1; clone size: once; V gene: TRBV14; D gene: .
CDR3 protein: CASSRSEGGSNQPQHF; CDR3 DNA: TGTGCCAGTAGTAGATCGGAGGGAGGAAGCAATCAGCCCCAGCATTTT; J gene: TRBJ1-5; clone size: .; V gene: TRBV19; D gene: .
CDR3 protein: CASSPRVLSYEQYF; CDR3 DNA: TGTGCCAGCAGCCCCAGGGTCCTCTCCTACGAGCAGTACTTC; J gene: TRBJ2-7; clone size: .; V gene: TRBV7-6; D gene: .
CDR3 protein: CASSPGTLSTDTQYF; CDR3 DNA: TGTGCCAGCAGCCCTGGGACTCTTAGCACAGATACGCAGTATTTT; J gene: TRBJ2-3; clone size: .; V gene: TRBV9; D gene: .
CDR3 protein: CASREVSGANVLTF; CDR3 DNA: TGTGCCAGCAGGGAGGTCTCAGGGGCCAACGTCCTGACTTTC; J gene: TRBJ2-6; clone size: once; V gene: TRBV6-5; D gene: .
CDR3 protein: CASRAFSGNTEAFF; CDR3 DNA: TGTGCCAGCAGGGCCTTCTCGGGGAACACTGAAGCTTTCTTT; J gene: TRBJ1-1; clone size: .; V gene: TRBV2; D gene: .
CDR3 protein: CASSQFNSGNEQFF; CDR3 DNA: TGTGCCAGCAGCCAATTTAATAGCGGAAATGAGCAGTTCTTC; J gene: TRBJ2-1; clone size: .; V gene: TRBV4-2; D gene: .
CDR3 protein: CASSARRGQNTGELFF; CDR3 DNA: TGTGCCAGCAGCGCCCGCAGGGGGCAAAACACCGGGGAGCTGTTTTTT; J gene: TRBJ2-2; clone size: .; V gene: TRBV5-8; D gene: TRBD1
CDR3 protein: CAISESGTGNTEAFF; CDR3 DNA: TGTGCCATCAGTGAGTCAGGGACAGGGAACACTGAAGCTTTCTTT; J gene: TRBJ1-1; clone size: .; V gene: TRBV10-3; D gene: TRBD1
CDR3 protein: CASSFNSFGSYGYTF; CDR3 DNA: TGTGCCAGCAGCTTCAACAGCTTCGGTTCCTATGGCTACACCTTC; J gene: TRBJ1-2; clone size: .; V gene: TRBV5-6; D gene: .
CDR3 protein: CASSIGSYKSSYNEQFF; CDR3 DNA: TGTGCCAGTAGTATAGGGTCCTATAAAAGCTCCTACAATGAGCAGTTCTTC; J gene: TRBJ2-1; clone size: once; V gene: TRBV19; D gene: .
CDR3 protein: CASKMGLAGHQETQYF; CDR3 DNA: TGTGCCAGCAAGATGGGACTAGCGGGACACCAAGAGACCCAGTACTTC; J gene: TRBJ2-5; clone size: .; V gene: TRBV2; D gene: TRBD2
CDR3 protein: CASSLSGALGYTF; CDR3 DNA: TGTGCCAGCAGCTTATCTGGGGCGTTGGGCTACACCTTC; J gene: TRBJ1-2; clone size: .; V gene: TRBV7-9; D gene: .
CDR3 protein: CASSGLERGETQYF; CDR3 DNA: TGTGCCAGCAGCGGCTTGGAAAGGGGGGAGACCCAGTACTTC; J gene: TRBJ2-5; clone size: .; V gene: TRBV9; D gene: .
CDR3 protein: CASSPSRAGLDKNIQYF; CDR3 DNA: TGCGCCAGCAGCCCGAGCCGGGCAGGGCTGGACAAAAACATTCAGTACTTC; J gene: TRBJ2-4; clone size: .; V gene: TRBV5-1; D gene: .
CDR3 protein: CASGFAGGYTF; CDR3 DNA: TGTGCCAGCGGTTTCGCGGGTGGCTACACCTTC; J gene: TRBJ1-2; clone size: .; V gene: TRBV12-3/TRBV12-4; D gene: .
CDR3 protein: CASSSGQGEQYF; CDR3 DNA: TGCGCCAGCAGCTCCGGACAGGGCGAGCAGTACTTC; J gene: TRBJ2-7; clone size: .; V gene: TRBV5-1; D gene: TRBD1
CDR3 protein: CASNQDNTEAFF; CDR3 DNA: TGTGCCAGCAATCAGGATAACACTGAAGCTTTCTTT; J gene: TRBJ1-1; clone size: once; V gene: TRBV12-3/TRBV12-4; D gene: .
CDR3 protein: CASSMYGSYEQYF; CDR3 DNA: TGTGCCAGTAGTATGTACGGATCCTACGAGCAGTACTTC; J gene: TRBJ2-7; clone size: .; V gene: TRBV19; D gene: .
CDR3 protein: CASSSWAEPYEQYF; CDR3 DNA: TGTGCCAGCAGCTCATGGGCCGAACCTTACGAGCAGTACTTC; J gene: TRBJ2-7; clone size: .; V gene: TRBV27; D gene: .
CDR3 protein: CASSWAGANTEAFF; CDR3 DNA: TGTGCCAGCAGTTGGGCAGGTGCGAACACTGAAGCTTTCTTT; J gene: TRBJ1-1; clone size: .; V gene: TRBV6-5; D gene: .
CDR3 protein: CASSFRRTSVTDTQYF; CDR3 DNA: TGTGCCAGCAGCTTTAGAAGGACTAGCGTCACAGATACGCAGTATTTT; J gene: TRBJ2-3; clone size: .; V gene: TRBV7-9; D gene: TRBD2
CDR3 protein: CASSLSVNTEAFF; CDR3 DNA: TGTGCCAGCAGCTTGTCCGTGAACACTGAAGCTTTCTTT; J gene: TRBJ1-1; clone size: .; V gene: TRBV5-5; D gene: .